The T cell receptor beta chain described here comes from a study of T cells in Graves' hyperthyroidism and ophthalmopathy. Across the whole study: The initial diagnosis was the point when peripheral blood was collected, ahead of any treatment. Study outcomes and limitations: With a median lead of 6.5 months before onset, the model predicted ophthalmopathy.

Exclusion criteria comprised uncontrolled infection, other autoimmune disease, pregnancy or lactation. About this clonotype itself: Its antigen is currently unknown.

Looked up from germline, CDR1 is MNHEY and CDR2 is SVGEGT. The CDR3 has 15 residues. V was clipped by 0 bases and J by 4 bases, with 9 bases between them. RNA transcripts gave rise to amplified TCR beta CDR3 regions. RT-PCR in the first round (using the HTBI primer set) targeted the TCR CDR3. MiXCR, applied by TCRdb to the multiplex PCR reads, yields one record per CDR3 protein. The table lists under 600,000 distinct CDR3 sequences, roughly a sixth of them singletons. This clonotype was sampled from a woman aged 40 to 50 with Graves' ophthalmopathy. The chain couples TRBV6-2 or TRBV6-3 to TRBJ2-2; D is uncertain. The sequenced material came from blood. As DNA, the CDR3 is TGTGCCAGCAGTTACTCTTCACAAGGCACCGGGGAGCTGTTTTTT. It codes for CASSYSSQGTGELFF.